This is a list of T cell receptor beta chains from one sample in a study of cytomegalovirus exposure and HLA in healthy donors. The repertoire was sequenced with immunoSEQ multiplex PCR; TCRdb's copy has only in-frame clones and lacks some. The sample gives roughly 150,000 clones, approximately 75% of which show up once; about 1.9% is in the top ten. Sequencing was done on a sample of PBMCs. These receptors originate from a woman younger than 30 in good health and CMV-seronegative. Both conserved end residues are part of each CDR3. Each record gives: V gene, clone size, J gene, D gene, CDR3 DNA, CDR3 protein. The D gene is left open where the match is weak. A row's size may be missing; if present it is once, few, many or a size class.

V: TRBV5-4
size: -
J: TRBJ2-7
D: TRBD1
DNA: TGTGCCAGCAGCTTATACAGGGGTAGTGACGAGCAGTACTTC
CDR3: CASSLYRGSDEQYF

V: TRBV5-6
size: -
J: TRBJ1-4
D: -
DNA: TGTGCCAGCAGCGACCTCCGGAGGAGCCCAACTAATGAAAAACTGTTTTTT
CDR3: CASSDLRRSPTNEKLFF

V: TRBV11-1
size: -
J: TRBJ1-1
D: -
DNA: TGTGCCAGCAGCTTAATGGGAGGCACTGAAGCTTTCTTT
CDR3: CASSLMGGTEAFF

V: TRBV19
size: few
J: TRBJ2-7
D: -
DNA: TGTGCCAGTAGTATCCCGGGGTACGAGCAGTACTTC
CDR3: CASSIPGYEQYF

V: TRBV9
size: -
J: TRBJ2-5
D: TRBD2
DNA: TGTGCCAGCAGCGTCGGACTAGTCGCGAGGGAGACCCAGTACTTC
CDR3: CASSVGLVARETQYF

V: TRBV11-1
size: -
J: TRBJ2-4
D: -
DNA: TGTGCCAGCAGCCCTGACAGGGCCAAAAACATTCAGTACTTC
CDR3: CASSPDRAKNIQYF

V: TRBV18
size: -
J: TRBJ2-3
D: TRBD2
DNA: TGTGCCAGCTCACCAAATAGCGGGAGTGTTACAGATACGCAGTATTTT
CDR3: CASSPNSGSVTDTQYF

V: TRBV2
size: -
J: TRBJ1-5
D: -
DNA: TGTGCCAGCAGTGAATCCACTCCTTACGGGAGCCCCAGCAATCAGCCCCAGCATTTT
CDR3: CASSESTPYGSPSNQPQHF

V: TRBV5-4
size: once
J: TRBJ1-2
D: -
DNA: TGTGCCAGCAGCTTCAATACCCCTCCACAGAGCAACTATGGCTACACCTTC
CDR3: CASSFNTPPQSNYGYTF

V: TRBV4-1
size: -
J: TRBJ2-1
D: -
DNA: TGCGCCAGCAGCCTCCTGTTTGTTTCCTACAATGAGCAGTTCTTC
CDR3: CASSLLFVSYNEQFF

V: TRBV28
size: -
J: TRBJ1-2
D: -
DNA: TGTGCCAGCATGGCATCACCAGGGGCCTCCTATGGCTACACCTTC
CDR3: CASMASPGASYGYTF

V: TRBV28
size: -
J: TRBJ2-1
D: TRBD1
DNA: TGTGCCAGCAGCCTGACAGGGGGTCTCCATGAGCAGTTCTTC
CDR3: CASSLTGGLHEQFF

V: TRBV6-5
size: -
J: TRBJ2-7
D: -
DNA: TGTGCCAGCAGTTACTCAGCAGGCTACGAGCAGTACTTC
CDR3: CASSYSAGYEQYF

V: TRBV5-5
size: -
J: TRBJ1-5
D: TRBD1
DNA: TGTGCCAGCAGCCAAACAGGGGAGAATCAGCCCCAGCATTTT
CDR3: CASSQTGENQPQHF